This T cell receptor (beta chain) was found in a study of blood T cell repertoires in COVID-19. The wider study: Samples of COVID-19 (acute and convalescent) were obtained from the United States, Italy and Spain. T cells, B-cell-depleted T cells, or PBMCs supplied cDNA or gDNA.

As processed by the authors: Amplification with reference gene primers provided the estimates of nucleated cell counts. Some clones are missing from TCRdb's copy, which holds only in-frame ones; the method was immunoSEQ multiplex PCR. The V and J calls and clone size are taken from that table; D and trimming were inferred from the DNA. This repertoire shows about 130,000 clones, 85% to 90% found once; its top ten account for roughly 4%. Seattle patients were enrolled during active infection and followed longitudinally. This receptor was obtained from a man between 60 and 70 years old with COVID-19, enrolled during active disease. Sequencing was carried out using peripheral blood.

The CDR3 protein is CASSGGLKETQYF. The CDR3 DNA is TGTGCCAGCAGCGGGGGCCTAAAAGAGACCCAGTACTTC. The V call is TRBV7-2, the J call TRBJ2-5; D may be TRBD1 (6 bases). Germline V gene data show CDR1 as SGHTA and CDR2 as FQGNSA. The V gene lost 5 bases and the J gene lost 3 bases, with 10 bases spanning the gap. There are 13 residues in the CDR3.